This TCR beta chain originates from a study of T cell repertoires in cytomegalovirus infection. Study in general: Evidence of both CMV infection and a matching HLA type came from public TCR beta signatures.

This clonotype has a count of ten or more. Its matching antigen is unknown. The germline gives CDR1 SGHTA, CDR2 FQGTGA. The CDR3 covers 15 residues. V was pared by 5 bases and J by 2 bases, with 6 bases of the junction left unmatched. A single record per CDR3 protein comes from TCRdb applying MiXCR to the reads. Of about 260,000 distinct CDR3 sequences listed, roughly 13% are singletons. Regarding the study as a whole: The cumulative frequency of public TCR beta families distinguished individuals who carried CMV together with the relevant HLA. It was HLA-C-restricted CMV-specific TCR beta clonotypes that dominated the response ex vivo.

The chain recombines TRBV7-3 with TRBJ2-3; 8 positions match TRBD1. The sample comprised PBMCs. The origin of this receptor is a human donor in good health (CMV status not recorded). Some clones in this sample may be carry-over from other donors' samples. CDR3 DNA: TGTGCCAGCAGCCTCAGGGGGCGTCCCACAGATACGCAGTATTTT. The encoded protein is CASSLRGRPTDTQYF.